This T cell receptor beta chain was sequenced in a study of blood T cell repertoires in COVID-19. Across the whole study: PBMCs, B-cell-depleted T cells, or T cells provided the cDNA or gDNA that made up the material.

Patients in Seattle were enrolled during active infection, then followed longitudinally. The data were produced by immunoSEQ multiplex PCR, yet TCRdb's version contains in-frame clones alone and is incomplete. The data contain fewer than 300,000 clones, approximately 85% of them seen just once; the ten biggest clones take up roughly 0.87%. The sequence came from a human donor with COVID-19, enrolled during active disease. The donor label of this sample is uncertain. Source material: peripheral blood.

Here the CDR3 DNA reads TGTGCCAGCAGCTTAAATCGGGACACCGGGGAGCTGTTTTTT. It specifies CASSLNRDTGELFF. The V and J genes are TRBV7-3 and TRBJ2-2; D is undetermined. The germline CDR1 and CDR2 sequences are SGHTA and FQGTGA. This CDR3 comprises 14 residues. Trimming cost V 1 base and J 3 bases, with 6 bases left between them.